This T cell receptor (beta chain) was sequenced in a study of blood T cell repertoires in COVID-19. In the study overall: Spain, Italy and the United States supplied samples that represented acute and convalescent COVID-19. PBMCs, B-cell-depleted T cells, or T cells provided the cDNA or gDNA that made up the material.

The germline V and J ends were trimmed by 5 bases and 2 bases, with 12 bases remaining between them. Germline V CDR1 and CDR2: SGHNT, YENEEA. This CDR3 has 15 residues. Participants came from 24 US areas, aged roughly 18 to 100 years. Resolution of symptoms, clearance, or two negative PCRs was present in recovered Cohort 3 donors. The table came from immunoSEQ multiplex PCR; TCRdb's copy has only in-frame clones and leaves some out. This sample has approximately 180,000 clones, with around 73% found just once. This sequence originates from a woman between 50 and 59 years old who had recovered from COVID-19. The chain uses TRBV11-3 and TRBJ2-2, with a tentative D call TRBD1 (7 bases). The sample was PBMCs or T cells enriched from blood (not recorded which). The CDR3 nucleotides read TGTGCCAGCAGCCCAGGGGGGTTCAACACCGGGGAGCTGTTTTTT. Translating gives CASSPGGFNTGELFF.